One and the same sample provided the 20 T cell receptor beta chains below, sequenced in a study of regulatory T cells in long-lasting Graves disease. Time point reported: newly diagnosed GD, antithyroid drugs for less than 3 months. PBMC-derived RNA was used for the TCR library. Arm-PCR with iRepertoire HTBI primers amplified the CDR3 regions for these TCR beta libraries. Via MiXCR, TCRdb re-called the multiplex PCR reads, giving one row per CDR3 protein. Counted here are 350,000 to 550,000 distinct CDR3 sequences, roughly 17% occurring once; the ten biggest clones make up 20% to 25%. The same sample was also used in a study of T cells in Graves' hyperthyroidism and ophthalmopathy.

The material sequenced was peripheral blood mononuclear cells (PBMCs), taken at new diagnosis, from a patient treated with antithyroid drugs. Receptors originate from a woman aged 18-29 years with Graves disease.

The chain is built from TRBV29-1 and TRBJ1-2; D possibly corresponds to TRBD1 (5 bases). Germline V gene data show CDR1 as SQVTM and CDR2 as ANQGSEA. The germline V and J ends were trimmed by 6 bases and 4 bases, with 15 bases remaining between them. The CDR3 has 13 residues. The CDR3 sequence is CSVGFHQGYGYTF. The CDR3 nucleotides are TGCAGCGTAGGATTTCATCAGGGCTATGGCTACACCTTC.

This sequence joins TRBV14 and TRBJ1-2; the match to TRBD1 covers 7 bases. V lost 1 base, J lost 4 bases, and 9 bases stayed unmatched. Germline V CDR1 and CDR2: SGHDN, FVKESK. The CDR3 spans 16 residues. CDR3 residues: CASSQVCQGVVYGYTF. The CDR3 DNA sequence: TGTGCCAGCAGCCAAGTGTGTCAGGGGGTCGTCTATGGCTACACCTTC.

The rearrangement uses TRBV2 and TRBJ1-1; a weak D match, TRBD1 (5 bases). This CDR3 has 18 amino acids. Deletions cut 3 bases from V and 0 bases from J, with 20 bases between. Germline lookup yields CDR1 SNHLY and CDR2 FYNNEI. The CDR3 coding sequence is TGTGCCAGCAGTGAGTGGGCCGTCTGGGGACTCATGAACACTGAAGCTTTCTTT. It specifies CASSEWAVWGLMNTEAFF.

This clonotype was detected many times. J is TRBJ1-5 and V is TRBV11-2, with D uncertain. CDR1 is SGHAT and CDR2 is FQNNGV in the germline V gene. V was cut by 5 bases and J by 4 bases, with 6 bases left in between. This CDR3 region has 12 residues. CDR3: CASSRPNQPQHF. The CDR3 nucleotides are TGTGCCAGCAGCCGCCCTAATCAGCCCCAGCATTTT. Full variable domain (outside the CDR3, taken from reference TRBV11-2 and TRBJ1-5): EAGVAQSPRYKIIEKRQSVAFWCNPISGHATLYWYQQILGQGPKLLIQFQNNGVVDDSQLPKDRFSAERLKGVDSTLKIQPAKLEDSAVYLCASSRPNQPQHFGDGTRLSIL.

There are many counts of this clonotype. The CDR3 loop reads CAGRGPRGEKQYF. The CDR3 DNA is TGTGCCGGTAGAGGACCTCGGGGTGAGAAGCAGTACTTC. This chain uses TRBV7-3 with TRBJ2-7, with D possibly TRBD2 on 5 matching bases. Germline CDR1 reads SGHTA; CDR2 reads FQGTGA. Trimming took 11 bases from V and 8 from J, leaving 22 bases between them. This CDR3 has 13 residues. Using reference TRBV7-3 and TRBJ2-7 for the parts outside the CDR3, the full variable domain is GAGVSQTPSNKVTEKGKYVELRCDPISGHTALYWYRQSLGQGPEFLIYFQGTGAADDSGLPNDRFFAVRPEGSVSTLKIQRTERGDSAVYLCAGRGPRGEKQYFGPGTRLTVT.

This clonotype was counted only a few times. The V call is TRBV27, the J call TRBJ2-1; D is unclear. The CDR3 runs to 14 residues. V was cut by 3 bases and J by 8 bases, with 14 bases left in between. In germline, CDR1 is MNHEY, CDR2 SMNVEV (reference sequence). The CDR3 region is CASSFSQQRDEQFF. The CDR3 DNA sequence: TGTGCCAGCAGTTTTTCCCAGCAACGGGATGAGCAGTTCTTC.

The gene calls are TRBV29-1 and TRBJ2-7; D might be TRBD2 (6 bases). CDR1 and CDR2 (germline): SQVTM, ANQGSEA. The CDR3 runs to 13 residues. Trimming pared 5 bases from V and 6 bases from J, leaving 17 bases between. The CDR3 bases are TGCAGCGTTTCCGGGAGTCTAGGACTCGAGCAGTACTTC. This codes for CSVSGSLGLEQYF.

Concerning this clonotype itself: The junction departs from the called germline gene at one end, perhaps through a read error. V and J are TRBV7-2 and TRBJ2-7, with TRBD1 identical over 9 bases. Germline CDR1 reads SGHTA; CDR2 reads FQGNSA. This CDR3 spans 14 amino acids. As DNA, the CDR3 is TGCGCCAGCAGCCTGGGACAGGGAGTTTACGAGCAGTACTTC. Residues: CASSLGQGVYEQYF.

This clonotype was detected only a few times. The chain joins TRBV5-1 to TRBJ2-2, with unresolved D. The length of the CDR3 is 16 residues. CDR1 is SGHRS and CDR2 is YFSETQ in the germline V gene. V lost 4 bases and J 3 bases, leaving 16 bases between the germline ends. The CDR3: CASSPTAGIDTGELFF. The CDR3 DNA is TGCGCCAGCAGCCCTACGGCTGGTATCGACACCGGGGAGCTGTTTTTT.

The chain has TRBV9 and TRBJ2-2; D remains unclear. The CDR3 loop spans 14 amino acids. Germline V gene data show CDR1 as SGDLS and CDR2 as YYNGEE. The V gene lost 0 bases and the J gene lost 7 bases, with 10 bases spanning the gap. CDR3 region: CASSVVWSDGELFF. The DNA of the CDR3 is TGTGCCAGCAGCGTAGTATGGTCGGACGGGGAGCTGTTTTTT.

This clonotype came up many times. This chain links TRBV5-1 with TRBJ1-6; TRBD1 matches at 7 bases. The CDR3 extends over 14 amino acids. Germline CDR1 reads SGHRS; CDR2 reads YFSETQ. The trim removed 6 bases at V and 5 bases at J, leaving 5 bases unmatched. In DNA form, the CDR3 reads TGCGCCAGCAAGAGGCAGGGGGATAATTCACCCCTCCACTTT. This sequence encodes CASKRQGDNSPLHF. Looking up the rest from reference TRBV5-1 and TRBJ1-6 gives the full variable domain: KAGVTQTPRYLIKTRGQQVTLSCSPISGHRSVSWYQQTPGQGLQFLFEYFSETQRNKGNFPGRFSGRQFSNSRSEMNVSTLELGDSALYLCASKRQGDNSPLHFGNGTRLTVT.

This clonotype came up many times. The CDR3 DNA reads TGCAGTGCTAGAGCCTCCAGCGGGAGGTTCAATGAGCAGTTCTTC. As protein: CSARASSGRFNEQFF. The chain recombines TRBV20-1 with TRBJ2-1, with 9 bases lining up with TRBD2. Germline V gives CDR1 DFQATT, CDR2 SNEGSKA (reference sequence). The CDR3 has 15 amino acids. Germline trimming cut 1 base from V and 6 bases from J; bases unmatched to any gene: 7.

The CDR3 region has the DNA TGTGCCAGCAGTTACGGGCGGGAGGGGTCCTACAATGAGCAGTTCTTC. This gives the protein CASSYGREGSYNEQFF. The rearrangement joins TRBV6-2 or TRBV6-3 to TRBJ2-1; 9 bases are shared with TRBD2. Trimming cost V 2 bases and J 1 base; bases outside gene matches: 3. Per germline, CDR1 MNHEY and CDR2 SVGEGT. The CDR3 is made up of 16 amino acids.

At least ten counts were recorded for this clonotype. The genes are TRBV2 and TRBJ2-7, with 7 bases identical to TRBD1. The CDR3 has 13 residues. V lost 7 bases and J lost 2; bases outside the gene matches: 5. The germline V gene encodes CDR1 SNHLY and CDR2 FYNNEI. The CDR3 region has the DNA TGTGCCAGCAAGGGGACAGAAACCTACGAGCAGTACTTC. Translating it yields CASKGTETYEQYF.

This clonotype has more than one count but fewer than ten. V and J are TRBV6-1 and TRBJ1-2; 7 bases align to TRBD1. The CDR3 has 16 residues. J was trimmed by 4 bases and V by 6 bases; bases with no gene match: 14. Germline-derived CDR1 and CDR2 are MNHNS and SASEGT. The CDR3 is CASRKGDDRDGYGYTF. The CDR3 DNA follows: TGTGCCAGCAGAAAAGGGGACGACAGGGATGGCTATGGCTACACCTTC.

This clonotype has just a few counts. This chain uses TRBV5-1 with TRBJ2-7; weak D call: TRBD2 (6 bases). V was shortened by 3 bases and J by 1 base, with 11 bases between the two germline ends. The germline V gene has CDR1 SGHRS and CDR2 YFSETQ. The CDR3 sequence is 14 residues long. CDR3 sequence: CASSYKSGSYEQYF. In nucleotides, the CDR3 is TGCGCCAGCAGCTACAAAAGCGGGTCCTACGAGCAGTACTTC. The full variable domain, with the rest looked up from reference TRBV5-1 and TRBJ2-7, is KAGVTQTPRYLIKTRGQQVTLSCSPISGHRSVSWYQQTPGQGLQFLFEYFSETQRNKGNFPGRFSGRQFSNSRSEMNVSTLELGDSALYLCASSYKSGSYEQYFGPGTRLTVT.

This clonotype was counted between two and nine times. The chain employs TRBV19 and TRBJ1-2, with no clear D. The CDR3 runs to 12 residues. Germline V gene lookup returns CDR1 LNHDA and CDR2 SQIVND (reference sequence). V dropped 3 bases and J dropped 4 bases, with 6 bases sitting between them. CDR3 DNA sequence: TGTGCCAGTAGTATGGCTTCCTATGGCTACACCTTC. Translating gives CASSMASYGYTF.

This clonotype was observed a handful of times. J is TRBJ1-2 and V is TRBV11-2, with D maybe TRBD1 (5 bases). This CDR3 is 14 amino acids long. V was pared by 5 bases and J by 7 bases, with 17 bases between. Germline CDR1 SGHAT, CDR2 FQNNGV. The CDR3 spells CASSPSGRSIGYTF. The DNA for the CDR3 is TGTGCCAGCAGCCCCTCGGGACGCTCAATTGGCTACACCTTC.

This chain joins TRBV27 and TRBJ1-2; no clear D. V was trimmed by 2 bases and J by 6 bases, leaving 4 bases between them. The CDR3 has 11 amino acids. CDR1 and CDR2 from the germline V gene are MNHEY and SMNVEV (reference sequence). This chain's CDR3 is CASSLTNGYTF. The CDR3 DNA reads as TGTGCCAGCAGTTTAACGAATGGCTACACCTTC.

This chain connects TRBV4-1 to TRBJ2-2, with D uncertain. The V end lost 3 bases, the J end lost 6 bases, and 20 bases lay between the germline ends. This CDR3 comprises 17 residues. Germline V gives CDR1 MGHRA, CDR2 YSYEKL. CDR3 protein: CASSQIDLVDRSGELFF. The CDR3 region has the DNA TGCGCCAGCAGCCAGATAGACCTAGTTGATCGTTCCGGGGAGCTGTTTTTT.